This T cell receptor (beta chain) was found in a study of blood T cell repertoires in COVID-19. The CDR3 is 17 residues long. With V trimmed by 5 bases and J by 0 bases, 7 bases remained unmatched. Germline CDR1 SEHNR, CDR2 FQNEAQ (reference sequence). Per the original methods: Researchers report that nucleated cell counts were estimated from reference gene primer amplification. Some clones are missing from TCRdb's copy, which holds only in-frame ones; the method was immunoSEQ multiplex PCR. V and J calls and clone size follow that table, whereas D and trimming were derived from the DNA. The sample has hundreds of thousands of clones, 85% to 90% seen once. Cohorts were determined from participant-reported clinical history.

Sequencing was carried out using PBMCs or T cells enriched from blood (not recorded which). The sequence was collected from a man younger than 45 who had recovered from COVID-19. This sequence joins TRBV7-9 and TRBJ2-1; 10 bases map to TRBD2. CDR3 in DNA: TGTGCCAGCAGCCCCCGGACTAGCGGCGGCTCCTACAATGAGCAGTTCTTC. As protein: CASSPRTSGGSYNEQFF.